This T cell receptor (beta chain) was observed in a study of shared clonotypes between healthy human individuals. Findings of the study overall: Shared clonotypes: about 4.6% naive CD4, roughly 3.5% naive CD8, about 2.5% memory CD4, 0.4% to 0.45% memory CD8. The expectation was that sequencing depth would affect clonotype sharing among donors.

In the naive CD8 group, cells lacked CD45RO and were positively selected for CCR7, so terminally differentiated effector memory CD45RA+ cells were left out. Across several immunoSEQ plates, the genomic DNA of each subset was split evenly. In the authors' methods: Filtering was not the same, since immunoSEQ gave junction-only sequences without quality scores. TCRdb's copy holds only in-frame clones and misses some; the assay was immunoSEQ multiplex PCR. From that table come the V and J calls and clone size; the DNA was used to work out D and trimming. The profile shows roughly 550,000 clones, less than 97% of them singletons. Concerning this clone itself: Its antigen is unknown.

V was clipped by 7 bases and J by 3 bases, with 8 bases between them. Germline V gene lookup returns CDR1 MNHEY and CDR2 SMNVEV (reference sequence). This CDR3 has 12 amino acids. The source material was naive CD8+ T cells sorted from blood. This receptor was obtained from a woman aged 30 to 39 in good health. V usage is TRBV27 and J usage is TRBJ2-3; tentative D call: TRBD2 (5 bases). The CDR3: CASKDSTDTQYF. In DNA, the CDR3 is TGTGCCAGCAAGGACTCGACAGATACGCAGTATTTT.